Detailed here is one T cell receptor beta chain. This clonotype was seen repeatedly, ten times or more. It lacks a known antigen. No base quality values were provided; no much bigger clone lies one nucleotide off. The source of the sample is a study of response to subunit inactivated influenza vaccine (dated by TCRdb to the late 2010s). Looking at the study overall: Deep quantitative profiling of the T cell receptor repertoire was used in the study to follow responses to a trivalent subunit inactivated influenza vaccine.

Study-wide conclusions, independent of this receptor: The authors suggested that each seasonal influenza vaccination may recruit only a limited number of new T cells.

The protocol used for the library was RT-PCR. TCRdb names Illumina HiSeq 2500 as the instrument used. The raw public reads went through TCRdb reprocessing: fastp at Q25, MiXCR clone calling, in-frame beta chains kept. Every distinct CDR3 protein forms one entry, paired with its most common genes and DNA. The sample includes hundreds of thousands of distinct CDR3 sequences, with about 10% observed a single time. The top ten clones comprise about 9.4% of the sample. The CDR1 and CDR2 encoded by the germline V gene are SGHRS and YFSETQ. V is clipped by 0 bases and J by 0 bases, and the sequence between their germline boundaries is 10 bases long. From cysteine to phenylalanine, the CDR3 is 15 amino acids long. The DNA shown is the 45-base CDR3, in frame from base 1.

The sequence was obtained from a man aged 50 or older who received an inactivated influenza vaccine. Donor details come from another sample of the same person, matched by shared clones. The chain links TRBV5-1 with TRBJ2-7; the D gene is perhaps TRBD1 or TRBD2, as each covers 5 bases. The input for sequencing was PBMCs from blood, taken on the day of vaccination. The sequenced DNA is TGCGCCAGCAGCTTGGCTGGGGGAACCTCCTACGAGCAGTACTTC. The encoded protein is CASSLAGGTSYEQYF. Reference TRBV5-1 and TRBJ2-7 proteins supply the regions before and after the CDR3; the full variable domain is: KAGVTQTPRYLIKTRGQQVTLSCSPISGHRSVSWYQQTPGQGLQFLFEYFSETQRNKGNFPGRFSGRQFSNSRSEMNVSTLELGDSALYLCASSLAGGTSYEQYFGPGTRLTVT.